This TCR beta chain is drawn from a study of T cells in Graves' hyperthyroidism and ophthalmopathy. Study-wide background: Peripheral blood specimens were obtained at initial diagnosis, prior to any treatment.

This clonotype was counted ten times or more. Antigen specificity is unknown. Each patient was aged 18 to 65 and had newly diagnosed hyperthyroidism of under 2 months' duration. Germline values: CDR1 MDHEN, CDR2 SYDVKM. V lost 1 base and J lost 6; bases outside the gene matches: 5. CDR3 length: 17 amino acids. Researchers took RNA transcripts and amplified the TCR beta CDR3 regions from them. The TCR CDR3 was amplified in a first-round RT-PCR using the HTBI primer set. MiXCR was run by TCRdb on the multiplex PCR reads, yielding one entry per CDR3 protein. The table includes 500,000 to 750,000 distinct CDR3 sequences, approximately 15% detected once. General study results and limits: Blood samples included most of the expanded thyroid clonotypes exceeding 0.001. Ophthalmopathy prediction by the model preceded onset by a median approximately 5.9 months.

The rearrangement uses TRBV28 and TRBJ2-1; 14 positions match TRBD2. The sequence was collected from a woman younger than 45 with Graves' hyperthyroidism. The sample was blood. The CDR3 region has the DNA TGTGCCAGCAGTTTATCCCGACTAGCGGGAGGGCGCAATGAGCAGTTCTTC. Amino acids: CASSLSRLAGGRNEQFF.